The 10 T cell receptor beta chains reported below all come from one sample, sequenced in a study of CD8 T cells in ankylosing spondylitis. One entry per CDR3 protein, called by TCRdb with MiXCR from the 5' RACE reads. The sample consists of some 87,000 distinct CDR3 sequences, approximately 30% of them appearing once. The specimen sequenced was blood, either unsorted or a sorted T cell fraction (not recorded which). The receptors stem from a male donor with ankylosing spondylitis or in good health (not recorded which).

This CDR3 reads CASTSIAVYGNEQFF. DNA of the CDR3: TGCGCCAGTACTAGTATAGCGGTCTACGGGAATGAGCAGTTCTTC. The J gene is TRBJ2-1, the V gene TRBV5-1, with D perhaps TRBD2 (6 bases). There are 15 residues in the CDR3. Trimming removed 8 bases at V and 7 bases at J, with 22 bases between. CDR1 SGHRS and CDR2 YFSETQ come from the germline V gene.

V is TRBV7-3 and J is TRBJ1-2, with D hard to call. V was clipped by 0 bases and J by 9 bases, with 17 bases between them. The CDR3 has 15 amino acids. Looked up from germline, CDR1 is SGHTA and CDR2 is FQGTGA. Here the CDR3 DNA reads TGTGCCAGCAGCTTAACGGATGACGGAGTTCTTAGCTACACCTTC. The encoded protein is CASSLTDDGVLSYTF.

This chain joins TRBV5-5 and TRBJ2-1; TRBD1 agrees at 7 bases. CDR3 length equals 15 residues. Trimming took 1 base from V and 14 from J; bases not matched to a gene: 15. Germline V gives CDR1 SGHKS, CDR2 YYEKEE (reference sequence). In DNA form, the CDR3 reads TGTGCCAGCAGCTTGAGCCCGGGACAGACCAACTCGAAGTTCTTC. Residues: CASSLSPGQTNSKFF. Supplemented by reference TRBV5-5 and TRBJ2-1, the full variable domain reads DAGVTQSPTHLIKTRGQQVTLRCSPISGHKSVSWYQQVLGQGPQFIFQYYEKEERGRGNFPDRFSARQFPNYSSELNVNALLLGDSALYLCASSLSPGQTNSKFFGPGTRLTVL.

The rearrangement uses TRBV18 and TRBJ1-1; D remains ambiguous. The CDR3 sequence is 14 residues long. Germline V gene sequence: CDR1 KGHSH, CDR2 LQKENI. V was clipped by 0 bases and J by 5 bases, with 10 bases between them. The CDR3 nucleotides are TGTGCCAGCTCACCACCGAACGAGAAGACTGAAGCTTTCTTT. This gives the protein CASSPPNEKTEAFF.

The chain links TRBV5-1 to TRBJ2-1; no firm D call. Germline values: CDR1 SGHRS, CDR2 YFSETQ. Trimming took 0 bases from V and 8 from J, leaving 9 bases between them. This CDR3 comprises 13 residues. CDR3 DNA sequence: TGCGCCAGCAGCTTGGCTGTCCTCGATGAGCAGTTCTTC. This sequence encodes CASSLAVLDEQFF.

The chain is built from TRBV18 and TRBJ1-1; TRBD1 aligns across 7 bases. Unmatched junction bases numbered 6, after V lost 3 bases and J lost 2 bases. Germline V lookup: CDR1 KGHSH, CDR2 LQKENI. The CDR3 loop spans 15 amino acids. The CDR3 DNA follows: TGTGCCAGCTCACCTACCCGGGACAGCAACACTGAAGCTTTCTTT. This sequence encodes CASSPTRDSNTEAFF.

This clonotype has a single count. This chain links TRBV3-1 with TRBJ1-1; the D gene is possibly TRBD1 (5 bases). Germline values: CDR1 LGHDT, CDR2 YNNKEL (reference sequence). The CDR3 length is 14 residues. The ends were cut back, 1 base at V and 3 bases at J, with 9 bases in the middle. The CDR3 reads CASSQGGGDTEAFF. The CDR3 DNA reads TGTGCCAGCAGCCAAGGGGGGGGAGACACTGAAGCTTTCTTT. Using reference TRBV3-1 and TRBJ1-1 for the parts outside the CDR3, the full variable domain is DTAVSQTPKYLVTQMGNDKSIKCEQNLGHDTMYWYKQDSKKFLKIMFSYNNKELIINETVPNRFSPKSPDKAHLNLHINSLELGDSAVYFCASSQGGGDTEAFFGQGTRLTVV.

A few counts support this clonotype. The chain joins TRBV10-3 to TRBJ2-5; maybe TRBD1 (6 bases). The germline gives CDR1 ENHRY, CDR2 SYGVKD. V was cut by 0 bases and J by 7 bases, with 9 bases left in between. The CDR3 length is 13 residues. CDR3 in amino acids: CAISESTGRTQYF. In DNA form, the CDR3 reads TGTGCCATCAGTGAGTCGACAGGTCGGACCCAGTACTTC.

This clonotype was seen a few times. This chain connects TRBV5-1 to TRBJ1-4, with a tentative D call TRBD1 (5 bases). Germline CDR1 SGHRS, CDR2 YFSETQ. V was trimmed by 0 bases and J by 5 bases, leaving 11 bases between them. The CDR3 contains 15 residues. CDR3 in amino acids: CASSLGGAGNEKLFF. CDR3 in DNA: TGCGCCAGCAGCTTGGGAGGGGCTGGGAATGAAAAACTGTTTTTT.

V gene TRBV5-1 combines with J gene TRBJ2-1; 9 bases fit TRBD2. From germline, CDR1 is SGHRS and CDR2 YFSETQ. V was clipped by 1 base and J by 2 bases; unmatched bases: 19. This CDR3 has 21 amino acids. CDR3 nucleotide sequence: TGCGCCAGCAGCTTGCTGCGGACGGGGCGAGCGGGAGGAGGGCCCTACAATGAGCAGTTCTTC. Translation gives CASSLLRTGRAGGGPYNEQFF.